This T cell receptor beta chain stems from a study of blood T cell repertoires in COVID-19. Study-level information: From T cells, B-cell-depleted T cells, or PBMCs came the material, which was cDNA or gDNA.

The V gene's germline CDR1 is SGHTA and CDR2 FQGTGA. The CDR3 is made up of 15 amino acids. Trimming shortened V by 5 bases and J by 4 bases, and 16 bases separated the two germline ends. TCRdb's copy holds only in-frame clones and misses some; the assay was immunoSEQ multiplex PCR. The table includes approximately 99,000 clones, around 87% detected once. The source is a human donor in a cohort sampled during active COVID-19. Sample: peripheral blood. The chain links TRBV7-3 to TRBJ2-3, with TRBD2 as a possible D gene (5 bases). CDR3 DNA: TGTGCCAGCAGCAAAGGAGTGGGAGCGGCAGATACGCAGTATTTT. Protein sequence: CASSKGVGAADTQYF.